Detailed here is one T cell receptor (beta chain). This sample is drawn from a study of blood T cell repertoires in COVID-19. Study background: Material from acute and convalescent COVID-19 was sourced from the United States, Italy and Spain.

Generated by immunoSEQ multiplex PCR, the TCRdb table keeps only in-frame clones and is missing some. The data show some 60,000 clones, with about 84% seen just once and under 7.5% held by the top ten. The sample comprised peripheral blood. This clonotype was sampled from a man aged 55 to 69 with acute or convalescent COVID-19.

The chain's CDR3 is CASLKNGNTGELFF. In nucleotides, the CDR3 is TGTGCCAGCCTCAAGAACGGGAACACCGGGGAGCTGTTTTTT. The chain recombines TRBV7-2 with TRBJ2-2; no reliable D call. The CDR3 extends over 14 amino acids. The germline gives CDR1 SGHTA, CDR2 FQGNSA. V lost 8 bases and J lost 1, with 11 bases in between.